Here is one T cell receptor beta chain with its context. No antigen is known for it. These data come from a study of T cells after yellow fever vaccination. As for the study in general: SMART-Seq v4 Ultra Low Input prepared libraries from low-cell fractions. Study-wide points: Primary-vaccination clones mostly resurfaced post-booster (approximately 96% CD4, around 88% CD8).

This CDR3 contains 19 residues. Germline V gene data show CDR1 as DFQATT and CDR2 as SNEGSKA (reference sequence). V lost 4 bases to trimming and J lost 3 bases; unmatched junction nucleotides: 12. In making TCR cDNA, 5'RACE template switching added a universal primer site and UMIs to it. From the 5' RACE reads, TCRdb called clonotypes with MiXCR, one entry per CDR3 protein. This table holds some 110,000 distinct CDR3 sequences, roughly 8.4% found once. This material consisted of CD8+ T cells sorted from PBMCs, taken 45 days after the yellow fever booster vaccination. V and J are TRBV20-1 and TRBJ2-2; the match to TRBD2 covers 15 bases. This sequence originates from a man aged 25-40 years who received the YFV17D yellow fever vaccine. CDR3 DNA: TGCAGTGCTACAAATCTAGGACTAGCGGGAGGGCCGTACACCGGGGAGCTGTTTTTT. This encodes CSATNLGLAGGPYTGELFF.